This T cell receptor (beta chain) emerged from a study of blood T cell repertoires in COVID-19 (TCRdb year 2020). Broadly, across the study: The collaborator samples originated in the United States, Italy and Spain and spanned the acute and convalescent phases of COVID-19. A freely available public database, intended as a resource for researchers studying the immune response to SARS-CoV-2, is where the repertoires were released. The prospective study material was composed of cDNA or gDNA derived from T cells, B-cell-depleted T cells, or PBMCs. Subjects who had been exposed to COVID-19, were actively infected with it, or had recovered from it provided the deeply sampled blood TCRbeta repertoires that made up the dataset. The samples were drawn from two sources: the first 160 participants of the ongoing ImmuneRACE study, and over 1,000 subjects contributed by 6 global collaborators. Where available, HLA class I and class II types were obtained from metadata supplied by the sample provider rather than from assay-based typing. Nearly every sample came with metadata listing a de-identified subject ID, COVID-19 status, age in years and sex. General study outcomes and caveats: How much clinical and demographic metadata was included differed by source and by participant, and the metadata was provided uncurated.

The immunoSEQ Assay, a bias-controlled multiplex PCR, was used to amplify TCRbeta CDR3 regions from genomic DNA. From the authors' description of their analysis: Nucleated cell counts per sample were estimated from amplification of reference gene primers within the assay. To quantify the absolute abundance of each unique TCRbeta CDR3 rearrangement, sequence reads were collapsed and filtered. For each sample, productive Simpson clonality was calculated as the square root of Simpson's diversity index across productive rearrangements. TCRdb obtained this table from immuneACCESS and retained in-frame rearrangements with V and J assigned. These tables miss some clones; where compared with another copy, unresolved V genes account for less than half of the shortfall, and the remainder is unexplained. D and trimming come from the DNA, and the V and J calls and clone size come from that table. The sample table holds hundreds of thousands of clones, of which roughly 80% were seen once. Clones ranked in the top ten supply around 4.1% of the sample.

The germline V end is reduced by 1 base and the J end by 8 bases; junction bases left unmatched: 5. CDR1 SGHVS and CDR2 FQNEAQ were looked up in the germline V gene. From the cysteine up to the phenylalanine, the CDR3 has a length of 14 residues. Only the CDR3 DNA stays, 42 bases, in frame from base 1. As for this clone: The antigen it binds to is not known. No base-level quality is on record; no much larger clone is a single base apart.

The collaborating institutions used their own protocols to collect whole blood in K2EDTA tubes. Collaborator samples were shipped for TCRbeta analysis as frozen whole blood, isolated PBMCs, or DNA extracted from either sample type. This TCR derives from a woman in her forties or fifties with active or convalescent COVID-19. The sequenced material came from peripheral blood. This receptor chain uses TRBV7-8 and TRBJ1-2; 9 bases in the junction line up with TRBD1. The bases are TGTGCCAGCAGCTTAGAACAGGGGGCGTGGGGCTACACCTTC. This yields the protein CASSLEQGAWGYTF.